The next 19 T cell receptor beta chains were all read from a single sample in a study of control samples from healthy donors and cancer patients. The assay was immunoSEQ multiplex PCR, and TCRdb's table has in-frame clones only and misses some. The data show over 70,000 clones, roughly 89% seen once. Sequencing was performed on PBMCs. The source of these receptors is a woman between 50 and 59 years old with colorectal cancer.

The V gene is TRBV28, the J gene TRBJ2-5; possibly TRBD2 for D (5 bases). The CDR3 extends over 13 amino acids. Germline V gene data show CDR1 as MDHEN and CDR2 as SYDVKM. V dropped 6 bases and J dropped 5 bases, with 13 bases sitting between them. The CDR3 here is CASRPTIVETQYF. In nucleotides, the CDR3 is TGTGCCAGCAGACCGACTATAGTGGAGACCCAGTACTTC.

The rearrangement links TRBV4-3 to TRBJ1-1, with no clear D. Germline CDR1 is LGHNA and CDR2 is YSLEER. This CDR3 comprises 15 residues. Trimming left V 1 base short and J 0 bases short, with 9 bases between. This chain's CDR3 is CASSQGAEMNTEAFF. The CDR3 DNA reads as TGCGCCAGCAGCCAAGGAGCAGAGATGAACACTGAAGCTTTCTTT.

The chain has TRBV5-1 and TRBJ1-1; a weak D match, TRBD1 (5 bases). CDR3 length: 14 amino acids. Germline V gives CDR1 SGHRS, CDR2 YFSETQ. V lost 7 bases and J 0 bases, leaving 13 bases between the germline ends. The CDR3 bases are TGCGCCAGCGGACACGGGGGTTTGAACACTGAAGCTTTCTTT. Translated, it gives CASGHGGLNTEAFF.

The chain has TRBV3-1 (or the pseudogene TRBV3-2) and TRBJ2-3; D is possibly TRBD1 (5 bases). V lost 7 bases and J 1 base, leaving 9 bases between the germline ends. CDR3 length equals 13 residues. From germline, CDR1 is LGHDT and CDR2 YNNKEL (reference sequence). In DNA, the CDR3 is TGTGCCAGCAAGTTAGGGGGCACAGATACGCAGTATTTT. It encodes CASKLGGTDTQYF.

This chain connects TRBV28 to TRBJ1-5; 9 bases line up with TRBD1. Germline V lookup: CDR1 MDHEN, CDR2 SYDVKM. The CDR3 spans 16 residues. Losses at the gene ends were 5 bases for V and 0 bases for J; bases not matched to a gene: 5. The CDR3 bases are TGTGCCAGCAGTGCGGGGGGACAGGGTAGCAATCAGCCCCAGCATTTT. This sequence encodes CASSAGGQGSNQPQHF.

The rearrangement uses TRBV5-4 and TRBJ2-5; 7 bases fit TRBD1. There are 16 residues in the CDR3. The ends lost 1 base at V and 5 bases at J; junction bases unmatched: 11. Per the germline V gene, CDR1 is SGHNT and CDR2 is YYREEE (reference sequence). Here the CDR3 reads CASSLYLKGAGETQYF. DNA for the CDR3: TGTGCCAGCAGCTTGTACCTGAAGGGGGCCGGCGAGACCCAGTACTTC.

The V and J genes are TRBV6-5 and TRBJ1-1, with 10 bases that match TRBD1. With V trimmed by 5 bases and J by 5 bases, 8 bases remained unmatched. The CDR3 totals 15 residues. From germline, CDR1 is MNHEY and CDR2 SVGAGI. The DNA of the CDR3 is TGTGCCAGCAGTACTAGACAGGGGGCAGGGACTGAAGCTTTCTTT. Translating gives CASSTRQGAGTEAFF.

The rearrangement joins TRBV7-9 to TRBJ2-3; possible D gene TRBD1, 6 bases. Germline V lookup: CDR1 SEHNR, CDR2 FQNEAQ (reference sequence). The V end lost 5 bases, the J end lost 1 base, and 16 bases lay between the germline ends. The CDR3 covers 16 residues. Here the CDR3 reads CASSPFRQARTDTQYF. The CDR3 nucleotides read TGTGCCAGCAGCCCCTTCAGACAGGCCCGCACAGATACGCAGTATTTT. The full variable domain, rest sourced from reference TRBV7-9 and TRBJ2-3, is DTGVSQNPRHKITKRGQNVTFRCDPISEHNRLYWYRQTLGQGPEFLTYFQNEAQLEKSRLLSDRFSAERPKGSFSTLEIQRTEQGDSAMYLCASSPFRQARTDTQYFGPGTRLTVL.

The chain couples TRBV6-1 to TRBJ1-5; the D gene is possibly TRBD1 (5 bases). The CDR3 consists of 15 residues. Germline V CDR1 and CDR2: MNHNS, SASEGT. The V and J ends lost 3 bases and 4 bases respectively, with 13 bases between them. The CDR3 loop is CASSDGQGGNQPQHF. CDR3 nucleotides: TGTGCCAGCAGTGACGGGCAGGGCGGAAATCAGCCCCAGCATTTT.

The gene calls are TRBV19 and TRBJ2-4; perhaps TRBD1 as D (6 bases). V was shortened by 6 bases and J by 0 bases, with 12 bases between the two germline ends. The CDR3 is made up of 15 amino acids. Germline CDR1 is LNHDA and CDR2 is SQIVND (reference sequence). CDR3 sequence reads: CASSATGIAKNIQYF. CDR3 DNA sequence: TGTGCCAGTAGCGCGACAGGAATAGCCAAAAACATTCAGTACTTC. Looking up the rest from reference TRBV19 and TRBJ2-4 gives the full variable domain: DGGITQSPKYLFRKEGQNVTLSCEQNLNHDAMYWYRQDPGQGLRLIYYSQIVNDFQKGDIAEGYSVSREKKESFPLTVTSAQKNPTAFYLCASSATGIAKNIQYFGAGTRLSVL.

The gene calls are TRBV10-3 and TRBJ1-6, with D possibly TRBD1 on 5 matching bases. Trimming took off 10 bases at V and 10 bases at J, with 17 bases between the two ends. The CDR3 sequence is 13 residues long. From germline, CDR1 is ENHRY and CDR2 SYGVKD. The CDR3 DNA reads TGTGCCACCCATGAGGGGCCCGGCTCACCCCTCCACTTT. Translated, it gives CATHEGPGSPLHF.

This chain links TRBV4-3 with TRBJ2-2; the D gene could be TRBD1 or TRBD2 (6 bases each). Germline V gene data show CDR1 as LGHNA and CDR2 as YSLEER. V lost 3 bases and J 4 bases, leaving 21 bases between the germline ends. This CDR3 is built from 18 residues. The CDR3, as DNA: TGCGCCAGCAGCCACGAATATGGGGGGCTCTGGATCACCGGGGAGCTGTTTTTT. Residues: CASSHEYGGLWITGELFF.

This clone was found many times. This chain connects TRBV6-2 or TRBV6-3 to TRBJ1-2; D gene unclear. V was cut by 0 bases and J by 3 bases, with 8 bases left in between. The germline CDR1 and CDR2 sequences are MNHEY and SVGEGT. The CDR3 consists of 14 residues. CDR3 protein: CASSYSWEDYGYTF. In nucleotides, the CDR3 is TGTGCCAGCAGTTACTCCTGGGAGGACTATGGCTACACCTTC.

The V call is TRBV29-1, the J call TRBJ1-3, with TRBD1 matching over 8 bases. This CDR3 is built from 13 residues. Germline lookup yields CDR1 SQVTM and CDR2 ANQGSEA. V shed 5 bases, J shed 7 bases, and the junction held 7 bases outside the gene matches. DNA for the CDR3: TGCAGCGTTCCGGACAGGGTGGACAACACCATATATTTT. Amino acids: CSVPDRVDNTIYF.

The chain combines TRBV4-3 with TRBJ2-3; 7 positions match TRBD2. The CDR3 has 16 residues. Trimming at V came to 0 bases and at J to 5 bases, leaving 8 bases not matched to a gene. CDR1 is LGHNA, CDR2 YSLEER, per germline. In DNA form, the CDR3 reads TGCGCCAGCAGCCAAGATTGGGCTAGCGGTAAAGATACGCAGTATTTT. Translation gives CASSQDWASGKDTQYF.

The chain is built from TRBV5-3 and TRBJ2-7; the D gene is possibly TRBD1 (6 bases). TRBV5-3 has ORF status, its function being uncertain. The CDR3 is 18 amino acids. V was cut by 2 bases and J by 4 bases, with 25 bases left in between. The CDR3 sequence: CARSLATGYGFGCYEQYV. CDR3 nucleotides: TGTGCCAGAAGCTTAGCCACAGGGTACGGGTTCGGGTGTTACGAGCAGTACGTC.

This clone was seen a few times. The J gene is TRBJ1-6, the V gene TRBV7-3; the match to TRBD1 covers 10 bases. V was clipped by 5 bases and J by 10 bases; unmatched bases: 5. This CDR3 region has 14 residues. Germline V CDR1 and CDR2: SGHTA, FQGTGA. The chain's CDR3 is CASSRGQGGSPLHF. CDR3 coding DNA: TGTGCCAGCAGCCGAGGACAGGGGGGATCACCCCTCCACTTT. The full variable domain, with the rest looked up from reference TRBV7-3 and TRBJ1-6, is GAGVSQTPSNKVTEKGKYVELRCDPISGHTALYWYRQSLGQGPEFLIYFQGTGAADDSGLPNDRFFAVRPEGSVSTLKIQRTERGDSAVYLCASSRGQGGSPLHFGNGTRLTVT.

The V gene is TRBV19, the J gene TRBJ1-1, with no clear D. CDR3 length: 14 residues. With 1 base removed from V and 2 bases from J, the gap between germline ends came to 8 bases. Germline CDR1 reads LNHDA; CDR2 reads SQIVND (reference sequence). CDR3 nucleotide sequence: TGTGCCAGTAGTATAGCACAGTTCAACACTGAAGCTTTCTTT. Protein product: CASSIAQFNTEAFF.

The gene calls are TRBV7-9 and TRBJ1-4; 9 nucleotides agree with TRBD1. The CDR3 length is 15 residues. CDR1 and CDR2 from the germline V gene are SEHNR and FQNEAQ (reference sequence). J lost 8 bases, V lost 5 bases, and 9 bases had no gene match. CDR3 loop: CASSPEQGAGEKLFF. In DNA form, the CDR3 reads TGTGCCAGCAGCCCAGAACAGGGGGCCGGGGAAAAACTGTTTTTT.